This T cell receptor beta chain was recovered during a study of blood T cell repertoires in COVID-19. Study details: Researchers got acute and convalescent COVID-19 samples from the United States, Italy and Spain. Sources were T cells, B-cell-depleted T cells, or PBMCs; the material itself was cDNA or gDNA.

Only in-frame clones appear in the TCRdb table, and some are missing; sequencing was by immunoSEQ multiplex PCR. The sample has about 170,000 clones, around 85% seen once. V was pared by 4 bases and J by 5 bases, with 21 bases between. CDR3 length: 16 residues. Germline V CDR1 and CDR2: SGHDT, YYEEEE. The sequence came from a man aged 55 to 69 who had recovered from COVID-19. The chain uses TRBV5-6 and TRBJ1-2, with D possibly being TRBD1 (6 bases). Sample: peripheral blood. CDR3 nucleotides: TGTGCCAGCAGCCGGCCCCCGGCTAAGGGGGAGTATGGCTACACCTTC. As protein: CASSRPPAKGEYGYTF.